This is a list of T cell receptor beta chains from one sample in a study of blood T cell repertoires in COVID-19. TCRdb's copy holds only in-frame clones and misses some; the assay was immunoSEQ multiplex PCR. The table includes approximately 150,000 clones, more than 85% detected once. The sequenced sample consisted of peripheral blood. The source is a woman aged 60-75 years with COVID-19, enrolled during active disease. CDR3s include the opening cysteine and the closing phenylalanine or tryptophan. The order of the fields is clone size, V gene, J gene, D gene, CDR3 DNA, CDR3 protein. The D gene is left open where the match is weak. Clone size appears in some rows only: once, few, many, or a class for an expanded clone.

size: NA; V: TRBV11-1; J: TRBJ1-2; D: NA; DNA: TGTGCCAGCAGCTTATCAGACCAGGGCGATGGCTACACCTTC; CDR3: CASSLSDQGDGYTF
size: NA; V: TRBV3-1/TRBV3-2; J: TRBJ1-5; D: NA; DNA: TGTGCCAGCAGCCAAGGCACAGGGCGAAATCAGCCCCAGCATTTT; CDR3: CASSQGTGRNQPQHF
size: NA; V: TRBV19; J: TRBJ2-1; D: TRBD1; DNA: TGTGCCAGTAGTGGGGGGACAGGGACTAACTACAATGAGCAGTTCTTC; CDR3: CASSGGTGTNYNEQFF
size: NA; V: TRBV5-4; J: TRBJ1-6; D: NA; DNA: TGTGCCAGCAGCTTGGACTCCAAGAATTCACCCCTCCACTTT; CDR3: CASSLDSKNSPLHF
size: NA; V: TRBV12-3/TRBV12-4; J: TRBJ2-1; D: NA; DNA: TGTGCCACCCAACGGGACTTATACAATGAGCAGTTCTTC; CDR3: CATQRDLYNEQFF
size: NA; V: TRBV7-3; J: TRBJ2-1; D: TRBD2; DNA: TGTGCCAGCAGCTTAATTGGGGCTAGCGGGGGAACTGAGCAGTTCTTC; CDR3: CASSLIGASGGTEQFF
size: once; V: TRBV28; J: TRBJ2-3; D: TRBD2; DNA: TGTGCCAGCAGTCGGACTAGCGGGGAAACAGATACGCAGTATTTT; CDR3: CASSRTSGETDTQYF
size: NA; V: TRBV4-3; J: TRBJ1-2; D: TRBD1; DNA: TGCGCCAGCAGCCAAAAACCCGGGACAGGGTTGGAAAACTATGGCTACACCTTC; CDR3: CASSQKPGTGLENYGYTF
size: NA; V: TRBV6-2/TRBV6-3; J: TRBJ1-2; D: TRBD1; DNA: TGTGCCAGCAGTGGCGGACAGGGTTATGGCTACACCTTC; CDR3: CASSGGQGYGYTF
size: NA; V: TRBV28; J: TRBJ1-2; D: NA; DNA: TGTGCCAGCAGATCAGGGGTTGACTATGGCTACACCTTC; CDR3: CASRSGVDYGYTF
size: NA; V: TRBV3-1/TRBV3-2; J: TRBJ2-3; D: NA; DNA: TGTGCCAGCAGCCAAGATTCAGGGTTGGGTACGCAGTATTTT; CDR3: CASSQDSGLGTQYF
size: NA; V: TRBV2; J: TRBJ1-4; D: NA; DNA: TGTGCCAGGGGCGGGGATGAAAAACTGTTTTTT; CDR3: CARGGDEKLFF
size: NA; V: TRBV10-3; J: TRBJ1-5; D: NA; DNA: TGTGCCATCAGTGAGAACAGTGGTCAGCCCCAGCATTTT; CDR3: CAISENSGQPQHF
size: NA; V: TRBV19; J: TRBJ1-1; D: NA; DNA: TGTGCCAGTAGTATTGGAGGAGTCATGAACACTGAAGCTTTCTTT; CDR3: CASSIGGVMNTEAFF
size: NA; V: TRBV29-1; J: TRBJ2-5; D: TRBD2; DNA: TGCAGCGTTGAAACCCGGACTAGCGGGAGTCAAGAGACCCAGTACTTC; CDR3: CSVETRTSGSQETQYF
size: NA; V: TRBV10-3; J: TRBJ2-5; D: NA; DNA: TGTGCCATCAGTGTAGGAGACAGTAGGTACTTC; CDR3: CAISVGDSRYF
size: few; V: TRBV18; J: TRBJ2-1; D: NA; DNA: TGTGCAGGCGGAAAAGACAATGAGCAGTTCTTC; CDR3: CAGGKDNEQFF
size: NA; V: TRBV2; J: TRBJ2-2; D: TRBD2; DNA: TGTGCCAGCAAACGGGGGGCGAACACCGGGGAGCTGTTTTTT; CDR3: CASKRGANTGELFF
size: NA; V: TRBV3-1/TRBV3-2; J: TRBJ1-2; D: NA; DNA: TGTGCCAGCAGCCAAGATCGAACGGGGATTCCTAGGTATGGCTACACCTTC; CDR3: CASSQDRTGIPRYGYTF
size: NA; V: TRBV19; J: TRBJ2-7; D: TRBD1; DNA: TGTGCCAGTAGCCCGACAGGGGGCGCCTACGAGCAGTACTTC; CDR3: CASSPTGGAYEQYF
size: NA; V: TRBV11-2; J: TRBJ1-1; D: TRBD1; DNA: TGTGCCAGCAGCTCCGGCGACAGGGGCTCTGAAGCTTTCTTT; CDR3: CASSSGDRGSEAFF
size: NA; V: TRBV11-1; J: TRBJ1-1; D: TRBD1; DNA: TGTGCCAGCAGCTTTCAGCAGAGGACAGGCGGCACTGAAGCTTTCTTT; CDR3: CASSFQQRTGGTEAFF
size: NA; V: TRBV18; J: TRBJ2-7; D: NA; DNA: TGTGCCAGCTCACCGGACACCCGGGGGAGCGAGCAGTACTTC; CDR3: CASSPDTRGSEQYF
size: NA; V: TRBV18; J: TRBJ2-1; D: TRBD1; DNA: TGTGCCAGCTCACCTCGTACAGGGGCAGGGTCCTACAATGAGCAGTTCTTC; CDR3: CASSPRTGAGSYNEQFF
size: NA; V: TRBV25-1; J: TRBJ1-5; D: NA; DNA: TGTGCCAGCAGAGGACTTAGCAATCAGCCCCAGCATTTT; CDR3: CASRGLSNQPQHF
size: NA; V: TRBV4-1; J: TRBJ1-4; D: NA; DNA: TGCGCCAGCAGCCAATTGGTCAGCGACGGAGGAAAACTGTTTTTT; CDR3: CASSQLVSDGGKLFF
size: NA; V: TRBV6-2/TRBV6-3; J: TRBJ1-1; D: NA; DNA: TGTGCCAGCAGTTCACAGCGGAGGGGAGGGACTGAAGCTTTCTTT; CDR3: CASSSQRRGGTEAFF
size: NA; V: TRBV28; J: TRBJ1-1; D: NA; DNA: TGTGCCAGCATCTTGGGCCACTCGAACACTGAAGCTTTCTTT; CDR3: CASILGHSNTEAFF
size: NA; V: TRBV7-8; J: TRBJ1-2; D: TRBD1; DNA: TGTGCCAGCAGCCCAGAGGGACAGGGGCCGAAGAGTATTGGCTACACCTTC; CDR3: CASSPEGQGPKSIGYTF
size: once; V: TRBV19; J: TRBJ2-3; D: NA; DNA: TGTGCCAGCGCCCAGGGTTCGAGGACAGATACGCAGTATTTT; CDR3: CASAQGSRTDTQYF
size: NA; V: TRBV7-9; J: TRBJ2-7; D: TRBD1; DNA: TGTGCCAGCAGCTACCTCGACAGGGGTGCCTACGAGCAGTACTTC; CDR3: CASSYLDRGAYEQYF
size: NA; V: TRBV4-3; J: TRBJ2-7; D: TRBD1; DNA: TGCGCCAGCAGCCAACAGAGAGACAGGGGATTCGACGAGCAGTACTTC; CDR3: CASSQQRDRGFDEQYF
size: NA; V: TRBV30; J: TRBJ1-2; D: NA; DNA: TGTGCCTGGAGTCCACCGGGTCCGGGAAGCGGCTACACCTTC; CDR3: CAWSPPGPGSGYTF
size: NA; V: TRBV10-3; J: TRBJ2-7; D: TRBD1; DNA: TGTGCCATCAGGAATGACAGGGCGGGCTCCGAGCAGTACTTC; CDR3: CAIRNDRAGSEQYF
size: NA; V: TRBV18; J: TRBJ2-7; D: TRBD1; DNA: TGTGCCAGCTCACCGACGAGACAGGGGCTCTCCTACGAGCAGTACTTC; CDR3: CASSPTRQGLSYEQYF
size: NA; V: TRBV20-1; J: TRBJ1-2; D: TRBD1; DNA: TGCAGTGCTTGGGACAGCTATGGCTACACCTTC; CDR3: CSAWDSYGYTF
size: NA; V: TRBV27; J: TRBJ1-1; D: NA; DNA: TGTGCCAGCAGTCTAGGTCGCCCGAACACTGAAGCTTTCTTT; CDR3: CASSLGRPNTEAFF
size: NA; V: TRBV27; J: TRBJ1-4; D: NA; DNA: TGTGCCAGCGCTAACGGGGGGAATGAAAAACTGTTTTTT; CDR3: CASANGGNEKLFF
size: NA; V: TRBV15; J: TRBJ2-7; D: TRBD1; DNA: TGTGCCACCAGCAGGGGCCGGGACAGGGTTCACGAGCAGTACTTC; CDR3: CATSRGRDRVHEQYF
size: NA; V: TRBV3-1/TRBV3-2; J: TRBJ1-2; D: NA; DNA: TGTGCCAGCAGCCTCCCCGGGGGTGATGGTGGCTACACCTTC; CDR3: CASSLPGGDGGYTF
size: NA; V: TRBV25-1; J: TRBJ1-5; D: NA; DNA: TGTGCCAGCAGTGAAACCAGGGAACAGCCCCAGCATTTT; CDR3: CASSETREQPQHF
size: NA; V: TRBV2; J: TRBJ1-6; D: TRBD1; DNA: TGTGCCAGCAGTCAGACAGGGATCAATTCACCCCTCCACTTT; CDR3: CASSQTGINSPLHF
size: NA; V: TRBV18; J: TRBJ1-1; D: NA; DNA: TGTGCCAGCTCACCACTGAAGACCGGCGGGGCTGAAGCTTTCTTT; CDR3: CASSPLKTGGAEAFF
size: NA; V: TRBV6-2/TRBV6-3; J: TRBJ2-7; D: TRBD1; DNA: TGTGCCAGCAGCTCCCCGGACAGGCACTTCTACGAGCAGTACTTC; CDR3: CASSSPDRHFYEQYF
size: NA; V: TRBV7-8; J: TRBJ1-2; D: TRBD1; DNA: TGTGCCAGCAGCGTATGGGACAGGAACTATGGCTACACCTTC; CDR3: CASSVWDRNYGYTF
size: NA; V: TRBV7-2; J: TRBJ2-7; D: TRBD2; DNA: TGTGCCAGCAGCACGGCGGGAGGGTTTAACGCCTACGAGCAGTACTTC; CDR3: CASSTAGGFNAYEQYF
size: NA; V: TRBV12-5; J: TRBJ1-1; D: TRBD1; DNA: TGTGCTAGTGGTTTGGTGACAGGGCTGCGCACTGAAGCTTTCTTT; CDR3: CASGLVTGLRTEAFF
size: NA; V: TRBV4-3; J: TRBJ2-1; D: NA; DNA: TGCGCCAGCAGCCCCCATCGGGGGACCTACAATGAGCAGTTCTTC; CDR3: CASSPHRGTYNEQFF
size: NA; V: TRBV10-3; J: TRBJ1-2; D: TRBD1; DNA: TGTGCCATCAGTCAGTCGGGACAGGGTTCTGGCTACACCTTC; CDR3: CAISQSGQGSGYTF
size: NA; V: TRBV7-8; J: TRBJ2-1; D: NA; DNA: TGTGCCAGCAGTCGGAGCTCCTACAATGAGCAGTTCTTC; CDR3: CASSRSSYNEQFF
size: NA; V: TRBV7-2; J: TRBJ1-3; D: TRBD1; DNA: TGTGCCAGCAGCCCCTCCGGGGACAGGGGTAACACCATATATTTT; CDR3: CASSPSGDRGNTIYF
size: NA; V: TRBV7-2; J: TRBJ2-5; D: NA; DNA: TGTGCCAGCAGCTTACAGTCAGGGCGCCAAGAGACCCAGTACTTC; CDR3: CASSLQSGRQETQYF
size: NA; V: TRBV7-2; J: TRBJ1-3; D: NA; DNA: TGTGCCAGCAGCGAGATTTACAGGATTCACTCTGGAAACACCATATATTTT; CDR3: CASSEIYRIHSGNTIYF